These T cell receptor beta chains were read from a single sample in a study of T cell changes during pregnancy in multiple sclerosis. Only in-frame clones appear in the TCRdb table, and some are missing; sequencing was by immunoSEQ multiplex PCR. The top ten hold 2.5% to 3% of the sample, which has approximately 85,000 clones, just over 90% seen once. The material was peripheral blood, obtained in the first trimester of pregnancy. These receptors all come from a female donor with multiple sclerosis, enrolled in a pregnancy study. Each CDR3 is given with its conserved first and last residue. Fields, in order: J gene, CDR3 length, V gene, CDR3 protein.

TRBJ1-2 | 14 | TRBV5-4 | CASSLERRQGGYTF
TRBJ1-4 | 12 | TRBV6-5 | CASSNRGEKLFF
TRBJ2-1 | 15 | TRBV6-4 | CASSDRWGGSNEQFF
TRBJ2-6 | 17 | TRBV19 | CASSSGQGAMGANVLTF
TRBJ1-5 | 13 | TRBV6-6 | CACIGDSNQPQHF
TRBJ1-1 | 13 | TRBV5-1 | CASSLTGITEAFF
TRBJ1-4 | 19 | TRBV4-1 | CASSPWAGTGVLVGEKLFF
TRBJ2-7 | 13 | TRBV27 | CASSPPSGYEQYF
TRBJ1-6 | 15 | TRBV6-6 | CASSLPRQGDSPLHF
TRBJ2-7 | 14 | TRBV27 | CASSYAGGAYEQYF
TRBJ1-2 | 13 | TRBV6-5 | CASSYAGAGGYTF
TRBJ2-7 | 15 | TRBV5-6 | CASTFVGQGAYEQYF
TRBJ1-3 | 18 | TRBV10-3 | CATLNSGQGRDSGNTIYF
TRBJ1-6 | 18 | TRBV30 | CAWSGYSGIRSYNSPLHF
TRBJ1-2 | 15 | TRBV7-9 | CASSLIAGDNYGYTF
TRBJ2-2 | 16 | TRBV9 | CASSVVAGSSTGELFF
TRBJ1-5 | 14 | TRBV11-2 | CASSLGSSNQPQHF
TRBJ2-4 | 17 | TRBV30 | CAWSGGLAGAKRNIQYF
TRBJ2-2 | 16 | TRBV28 | CASSSTWDRDTGELFF
TRBJ2-3 | 14 | TRBV7-3 | CASSPSGVTDTQYF
TRBJ2-5 | 17 | TRBV28 | CASSLWIMGHSGETQYF
TRBJ1-5 | 17 | TRBV30 | CAWSLTRTARGDQPQHF
TRBJ2-6 | 14 | TRBV10-3 | CAIPQGSGANVLTF
TRBJ2-1 | 14 | TRBV11-2 | CASSLGEGYNEQFF
TRBJ1-5 | 14 | TRBV18 | CASSPESRGQPQHF
TRBJ1-4 | 15 | TRBV11-1 | CASSLDKASNEKLFF
TRBJ2-7 | 15 | TRBV1 | CTSSQEVRVTFEQYF
TRBJ2-5 | 13 | TRBV14 | CASSPWRGETQYF
TRBJ2-7 | 11 | TRBV20-1 | CSAWGLYEQYF
TRBJ2-7 | 14 | TRBV6-1 | CASSIAGFSYEQYF
TRBJ1-1 | 16 | TRBV4-1 | CASSRGQGAPGTEAFF
TRBJ1-2 | 14 | TRBV5-4 | CASSLGQGVYGYTF